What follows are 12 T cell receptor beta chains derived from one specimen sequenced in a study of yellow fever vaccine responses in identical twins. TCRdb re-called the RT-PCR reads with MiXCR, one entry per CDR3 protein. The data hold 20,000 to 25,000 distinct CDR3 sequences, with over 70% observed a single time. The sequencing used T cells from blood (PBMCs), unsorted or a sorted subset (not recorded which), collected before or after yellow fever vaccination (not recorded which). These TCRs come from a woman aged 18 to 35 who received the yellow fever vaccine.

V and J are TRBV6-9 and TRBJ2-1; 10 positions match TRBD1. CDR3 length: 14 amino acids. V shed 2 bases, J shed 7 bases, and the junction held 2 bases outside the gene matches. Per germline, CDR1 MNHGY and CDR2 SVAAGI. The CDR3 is CASSYGTGANEQFF. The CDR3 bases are TGTGCCAGCAGTTATGGGACAGGGGCTAATGAGCAGTTCTTC.

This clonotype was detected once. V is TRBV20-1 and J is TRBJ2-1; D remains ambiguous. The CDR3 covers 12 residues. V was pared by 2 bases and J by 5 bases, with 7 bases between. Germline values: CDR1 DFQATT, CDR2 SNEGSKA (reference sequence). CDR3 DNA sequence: TGCAGTGCTAGAAGCAGAAACAATGAGCAGTTCTTC. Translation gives CSARSRNNEQFF.

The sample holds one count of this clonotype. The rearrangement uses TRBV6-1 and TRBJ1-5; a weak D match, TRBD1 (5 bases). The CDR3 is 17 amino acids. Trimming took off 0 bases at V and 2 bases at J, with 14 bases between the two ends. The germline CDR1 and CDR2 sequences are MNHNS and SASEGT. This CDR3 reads CASSEAIVGGRNQPQHF. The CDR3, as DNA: TGTGCCAGCAGTGAAGCCATCGTCGGGGGACGCAATCAGCCCCAGCATTTT.

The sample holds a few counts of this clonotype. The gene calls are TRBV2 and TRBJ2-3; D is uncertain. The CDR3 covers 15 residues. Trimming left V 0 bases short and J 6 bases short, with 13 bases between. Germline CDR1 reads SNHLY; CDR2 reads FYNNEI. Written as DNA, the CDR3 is TGTGCCAGCAGTGAAGCAAGGACCCCCGGGGATACGCAGTATTTT. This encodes CASSEARTPGDTQYF. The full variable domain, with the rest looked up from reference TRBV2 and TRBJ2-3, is EPEVTQTPSHQVTQMGQEVILRCVPISNHLYFYWYRQILGQKVEFLVSFYNNEISEKSEIFDDQFSVERPDGSNFTLKIRSTKLEDSAMYFCASSEARTPGDTQYFGPGTRLTVL.

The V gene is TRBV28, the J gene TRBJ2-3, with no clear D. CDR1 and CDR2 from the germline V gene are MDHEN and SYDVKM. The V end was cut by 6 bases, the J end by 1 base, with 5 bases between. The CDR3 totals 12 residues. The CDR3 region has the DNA TGTGCCAGCAGCTGGGGCACAGATACGCAGTATTTT. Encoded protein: CASSWGTDTQYF.

CDR3 residues: CSVVVPTPYEQYF. The CDR3 DNA sequence: TGCAGCGTTGTGGTTCCCACACCCTACGAGCAGTACTTC. The genes are TRBV29-1 and TRBJ2-7; D unclear. The germline CDR1 and CDR2 sequences are SQVTM and ANQGSEA. This CDR3 is built from 13 residues. Trimming removed 4 bases from V and 2 bases from J, with 12 bases in between.

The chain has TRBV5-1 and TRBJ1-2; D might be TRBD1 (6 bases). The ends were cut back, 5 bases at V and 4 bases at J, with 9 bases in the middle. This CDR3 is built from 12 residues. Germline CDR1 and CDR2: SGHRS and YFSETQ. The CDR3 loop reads CASSTGTYGYTF. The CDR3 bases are TGCGCCAGCAGTACAGGGACCTATGGCTACACCTTC.

The CDR3: CASSQLAGASYEQYF. As DNA, the CDR3 is TGCGCCAGCAGCCAACTAGCGGGAGCCTCCTACGAGCAGTACTTC. J is TRBJ2-7 and V is TRBV4-1, with 10 nucleotides matching TRBD2. The CDR3 extends over 15 amino acids. Germline V gene lookup returns CDR1 MGHRA and CDR2 YSYEKL. V lost 2 bases, J lost 0 bases, and 1 base stayed unmatched.

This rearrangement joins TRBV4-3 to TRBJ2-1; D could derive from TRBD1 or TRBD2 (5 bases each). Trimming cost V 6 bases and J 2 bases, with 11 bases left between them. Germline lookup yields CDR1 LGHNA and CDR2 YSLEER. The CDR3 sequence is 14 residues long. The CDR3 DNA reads TGCGCCAGCAGTGGGACCTCCGCCTACAATGAGCAGTTCTTC. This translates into CASSGTSAYNEQFF.

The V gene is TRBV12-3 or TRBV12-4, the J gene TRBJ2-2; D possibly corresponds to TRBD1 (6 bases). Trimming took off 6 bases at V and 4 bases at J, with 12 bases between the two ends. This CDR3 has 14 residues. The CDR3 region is CASSLGTSTGELFF. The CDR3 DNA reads TGTGCCAGCAGCCTAGGGACATCCACCGGGGAGCTGTTTTTT.

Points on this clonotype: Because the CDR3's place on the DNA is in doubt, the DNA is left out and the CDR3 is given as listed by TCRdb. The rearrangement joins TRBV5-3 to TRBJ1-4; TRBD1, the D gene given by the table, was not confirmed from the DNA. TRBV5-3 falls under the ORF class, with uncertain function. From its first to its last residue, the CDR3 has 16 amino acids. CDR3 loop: CARSREPGTVMKNCFF.

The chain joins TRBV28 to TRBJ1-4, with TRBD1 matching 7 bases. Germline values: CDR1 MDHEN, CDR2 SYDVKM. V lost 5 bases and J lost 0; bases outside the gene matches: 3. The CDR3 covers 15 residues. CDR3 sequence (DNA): TGTGCCAGCAGTCCCGGGACAGCAACTAATGAAAAACTGTTTTTT. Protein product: CASSPGTATNEKLFF. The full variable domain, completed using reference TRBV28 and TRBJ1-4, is DVKVTQSSRYLVKRTGEKVFLECVQDMDHENMFWYRQDPGLGLRLIYFSYDVKMKEKGDIPEGYSVSREKKERFSLILESASTNQTSMYLCASSPGTATNEKLFFGSGTQLSVL.